These T cell receptor beta chains were read from a single sample in a study of blood T cell repertoires in COVID-19. The data were produced by immunoSEQ multiplex PCR, yet TCRdb's version contains in-frame clones alone and is incomplete. Of about 38,000 clones listed, around 70% are singletons. The sample comprised peripheral blood. These receptors all come from a man between 70 and 80 years old with COVID-19, enrolled during active disease. Both conserved end residues are part of each CDR3. D genes are given only for firm matches. Some rows mark clone size as missing; the rest say once, few, many or name a class of expanded clone.

-,few,TRBJ1-1,TRBV6-5,CASSSPDRNTEAFF,TGTGCCAGCAGTTCCCCGGACAGGAACACTGAAGCTTTCTTT
TRBD2,-,TRBJ2-1,TRBV24-1,CATSDSRVSGLPNEQFF,TGTGCCACCAGTGATTCCCGTGTTAGCGGGCTTCCCAATGAGCAGTTCTTC
-,few,TRBJ1-2,TRBV11-3,CASSLGGRGYTF,TGTGCCAGCAGCTTAGGAGGGCGAGGCTACACCTTC
TRBD1,-,TRBJ1-5,TRBV18,CASSPIGQAGVSNQPQHF,TGTGCCAGCTCACCAATAGGACAGGCAGGAGTTAGCAATCAGCCCCAGCATTTT
-,once,TRBJ2-1,TRBV5-1,CASSTDGRSYNEQFF,TGCGCCAGCAGCACAGACGGGAGATCCTACAATGAGCAGTTCTTC
TRBD1,-,TRBJ1-5,TRBV10-3,CAISERAGGFIGDQPQHF,TGTGCCATCAGTGAGCGCGCAGGGGGGTTTATCGGTGATCAGCCCCAGCATTTT
TRBD1,-,TRBJ2-1,TRBV4-1,CASSRGTGPYNEQFF,TGCGCCAGCAGCCGTGGGACAGGTCCCTACAATGAGCAGTTCTTC
-,-,TRBJ2-1,TRBV13,CASSPLSEGYNEQFF,TGTGCCAGCAGCCCCCTTAGCGAGGGTTACAATGAGCAGTTCTTC
-,few,TRBJ2-3,TRBV4-3,CASSPHRVYTDTQYF,TGCGCCAGCAGCCCACACAGGGTTTACACAGATACGCAGTATTTT
TRBD1,-,TRBJ1-1,TRBV2,CASTLRGAGQGWTEAFF,TGTGCCAGCACCTTAAGGGGCGCCGGACAGGGTTGGACTGAAGCTTTCTTT
TRBD1,-,TRBJ1-4,TRBV18,CASSSPGQGEKLFF,TGTGCCAGCTCATCGCCGGGACAGGGTGAAAAACTGTTTTTT
-,-,TRBJ1-1,TRBV3-1/TRBV3-2,CASSPPLRGRGSTEAFF,TGTGCCAGCAGCCCCCCTTTGAGGGGTCGGGGGAGCACTGAAGCTTTCTTT
-,few,TRBJ1-5,TRBV7-2,CASSLTGDQPQHF,TGTGCCAGCAGCTTAACGGGAGATCAGCCCCAGCATTTT
-,-,TRBJ1-5,TRBV2,CASSERWLYSRYVQPQHF,TGTGCCAGCAGTGAAAGGTGGCTTTACAGCCGATATGTTCAGCCCCAGCATTTT
-,-,TRBJ2-1,TRBV7-2,CASSLGVGALYEQFF,TGTGCCAGCAGCTTAGGAGTGGGAGCCCTCTATGAGCAGTTCTTC
-,-,TRBJ1-3,TRBV20-1,CSASTGGNTIYF,TGCAGTGCTAGTACGGGGGGAAACACCATATATTTT
TRBD2,-,TRBJ2-2,TRBV9,CASSPSGGAYGELFF,TGTGCCAGCAGCCCTAGCGGGGGGGCTTATGGGGAGCTGTTTTTT
TRBD2,-,TRBJ2-2,TRBV9,CASSVVASGTGELFF,TGTGCCAGCAGCGTAGTAGCTAGCGGCACCGGGGAGCTGTTTTTT
-,many,TRBJ1-1,TRBV5-1,CASSLGLGGEAFF,TGCGCCAGCAGCTTGGGGCTGGGGGGTGAAGCTTTCTTT
TRBD2,-,TRBJ2-7,TRBV7-9,CASSLGGSGTYEQYF,TGTGCCAGCAGCTTAGGGGGTAGCGGGACTTACGAGCAGTACTTC
TRBD2,-,TRBJ2-1,TRBV6-1,CASSDSGNEQFF,TGTGCCAGCAGTGATAGCGGGAATGAGCAGTTCTTC
-,-,TRBJ1-1,TRBV7-2,CASRPEMLGFF,TGTGCCAGCAGGCCGGAGATGTTGGGTTTCTTT